This section outlines one T cell receptor beta chain sequence together with its context. Antigen specificity is unknown. The sample comes from a study of cytomegalovirus exposure and HLA in healthy donors. The CDR3 extends over 14 amino acids. After removal of 6 bases from V and 0 bases from J, the junction contained 3 bases not matched to a gene. Germline-derived CDR1 and CDR2 are MNHEY and SVGAGI. Study-wide points: A link between a missense DCLRE1C variant and TCR beta V- and J-gene trimming emerged from a later analysis. Reportedly, HLA-A and HLA-B alleles of most subjects were accurately predicted from TCR beta.

The PCR made use of 60 Vbeta and 13 Jbeta primers. The assay was immunoSEQ multiplex PCR, and TCRdb's table has in-frame clones only and misses some. Of some 150,000 clones listed, 60% to 80% are singletons. The chain has TRBV6-5 and TRBJ2-7; 9 nucleotides line up with TRBD1. The sequence was collected from a female donor in good health and CMV-seronegative. The specimen sequenced was PBMCs. The CDR3 DNA reads as TGTGCCAGCAGACGGGACAGGGTCTCCTACGAGCAGTACTTC. It codes for CASRRDRVSYEQYF.